This T cell receptor (beta chain) was retrieved from a study of cytomegalovirus exposure and HLA in healthy donors. With V trimmed by 0 bases and J by 4 bases, 11 bases remained unmatched. The CDR3 spans 19 residues. The germline V gene encodes CDR1 SNHLY and CDR2 FYNNEI. Measured with immunoSEQ multiplex PCR; TCRdb has only the in-frame clones, and not every one. The data hold about 160,000 clones, with roughly 90% observed a single time. This sequence was found in a man aged 18-30 years in good health and CMV-seropositive. The chain carries TRBV2 and TRBJ2-7; TRBD2 matches 14 bases. The sample was PBMCs. The DNA of the CDR3 is TGTGCCAGCAGTGAAGCGTGGTCCACTGGACTAGCGGGAGGATACGAGCAGTACTTC. It translates to CASSEAWSTGLAGGYEQYF.